The 27 T cell receptor beta chains given below trace back to one sample, sequenced in a study of CD8+ T cells in alopecia areata. RNA was extracted and reverse transcribed into cDNA as the sequencing template. The protocol was immunoSEQ multiplex PCR, while the TCRdb copy is restricted to in-frame clones and leaves out a portion. Of approximately 150,000 clones listed, about three fifths are singletons. Sequencing was done on a sample of CD4+ T cells sorted from blood. Receptors were obtained from a human donor in good health.

The V and J genes are TRBV9 and TRBJ1-1; no clear D. Trimming removed 2 bases from V and 0 bases from J, with 5 bases in between. The CDR3 runs 13 residues. The germline gives CDR1 SGDLS, CDR2 YYNGEE. The CDR3 reads CASSVEMNTEAFF. CDR3 bases: TGTGCCAGCAGCGTCGAAATGAACACTGAAGCTTTCTTT.

The rearrangement joins TRBV6-5 to TRBJ2-3; D is possibly TRBD1 or TRBD2 (6 bases each). There are 15 residues in the CDR3. Germline V gives CDR1 MNHEY, CDR2 SVGAGI. V lost 0 bases and J 6 bases, leaving 13 bases between the germline ends. CDR3 bases: TGTGCCAGCAGTTACTCGAGAGGGGGGTGGGATACGCAGTATTTT. Protein sequence: CASSYSRGGWDTQYF.

The gene calls are TRBV30 and TRBJ2-2; D is unresolved. This CDR3 comprises 14 residues. The germline CDR1 and CDR2 sequences are GTSNPN and SVGIG (reference sequence). V shed 1 base and J shed 1 base, with 7 bases lying between them. The CDR3 sequence is CAWSADLNTGELFF. CDR3 coding DNA: TGTGCCTGGAGTGCGGATTTGAACACCGGGGAGCTGTTTTTT.

V gene TRBV29-1 combines with J gene TRBJ2-1, with no clear D. The CDR3 runs to 11 residues. With 4 bases removed from V and 3 bases from J, the gap between germline ends came to 4 bases. Germline CDR1 is SQVTM and CDR2 is ANQGSEA. CDR3 sequence (DNA): TGCAGCGTTGCGAACTACAATGAGCAGTTCTTC. The encoded protein is CSVANYNEQFF.

The gene calls are TRBV29-1 and TRBJ1-4; no clear D. Germline CDR1 reads SQVTM; CDR2 reads ANQGSEA. The CDR3 is made up of 11 amino acids. The V gene lost 5 bases and the J gene lost 6 bases, with 7 bases spanning the gap. CDR3 DNA: TGCAGCGTTCAAGGTTATGAAAAACTGTTTTTT. This sequence encodes CSVQGYEKLFF.

This clone was recorded a few times. J is TRBJ2-2 and V is TRBV7-9; 8 bases fit TRBD2. The CDR3 contains 15 residues. Per germline, CDR1 SEHNR and CDR2 FQNEAQ (reference sequence). J was trimmed by 5 bases and V by 0 bases; bases with no gene match: 2. This chain's CDR3 is CASSLASGSTGELFF. CDR3 nucleotide sequence: TGTGCCAGCAGCTTAGCAAGCGGGAGTACCGGGGAGCTGTTTTTT.

Only a few counts were recorded for this clone. The J gene is TRBJ2-6, the V gene TRBV21-1. TRBV21-1 is designated a pseudogene. The CDR3 consists of 12 residues. The CDR3 nucleotides are TGTGCCAGCAGCAAAGGGGCCAACGTCCTGACTTTC. Translation gives CASSKGANVLTF.

This chain joins TRBV6-1 and TRBJ1-1, with D hard to call. The CDR3 loop spans 15 amino acids. Germline V gene lookup returns CDR1 MNHNS and CDR2 SASEGT. V lost 0 bases and J lost 6, with 14 bases in between. CDR3: CASSEARQSSAEAFF. The DNA for the CDR3 is TGTGCCAGCAGTGAAGCGCGACAATCTTCCGCTGAAGCTTTCTTT.

This rearrangement joins TRBV29-1 to TRBJ1-1, with D possibly being TRBD1 (5 bases). The V end lost 4 bases, the J end lost 1 base, and 10 bases lay between the germline ends. Germline-derived CDR1 and CDR2 are SQVTM and ANQGSEA. CDR3 size: 13 residues. The CDR3 region is CSVAWGPNTEAFF. CDR3 nucleotide sequence: TGCAGCGTTGCCTGGGGACCGAACACTGAAGCTTTCTTT.

The chain joins TRBV7-2 to TRBJ2-5, with a tentative D call TRBD2 (5 bases). The CDR3 is made up of 14 amino acids. Trimming stripped 1 base from V and 9 bases from J, with 15 bases between. CDR1 and CDR2 (germline): SGHTA, FQGNSA. The DNA for the CDR3 is TGTGCCAGCAGCTTAGTCCAGCGGAGTGCGGCCCAGTACTTC. Protein product: CASSLVQRSAAQYF. Full variable domain (rest looked up from reference TRBV7-2 and TRBJ2-5): GAGVSQSPSNKVTEKGKDVELRCDPISGHTALYWYRQSLGQGLEFLIYFQGNSAPDKSGLPSDRFSAERTGGSVSTLTIQRTQQEDSAVYLCASSLVQRSAAQYFGPGTRLLVL.

The V call is TRBV6-5, the J call TRBJ2-7; D may be TRBD1 (6 bases). The germline V gene encodes CDR1 MNHEY and CDR2 SVGAGI. V lost 2 bases, J lost 2 bases, and 13 bases lay in between. This CDR3 contains 15 residues. The CDR3 DNA follows: TGTGCCAGCAGTTACCTTCCGACAGGACCCTACGAGCAGTACTTC. This translates into CASSYLPTGPYEQYF.

The table lists this clone with a few counts. The rearrangement uses TRBV10-3 and TRBJ2-3, with D perhaps being TRBD1 or TRBD2 (5 bases each). The length of the CDR3 is 14 residues. Trimming removed 2 bases from V and 2 bases from J, with 8 bases in between. The V gene's germline CDR1 is ENHRY and CDR2 SYGVKD. Written as DNA, the CDR3 is TGTGCCATCAGTGAGCCCGGGACCACAGATACGCAGTATTTT. Its translation: CAISEPGTTDTQYF.

The V and J genes are TRBV7-9 and TRBJ2-7; TRBD1 matches at 7 bases. After removal of 6 bases from V and 4 bases from J, the junction contained 6 bases not matched to a gene. This CDR3 spans 13 amino acids. Germline values: CDR1 SEHNR, CDR2 FQNEAQ (reference sequence). CDR3 nucleotides: TGTGCCAGCAGTCGACAGGGCCGTTACGAGCAGTACTTC. It yields the protein CASSRQGRYEQYF.

This clone has a handful of counts. The rearrangement uses TRBV29-1 and TRBJ1-1; D is ambiguous. Per the germline V gene, CDR1 is SQVTM and CDR2 is ANQGSEA. The CDR3 is made up of 12 amino acids. Trimming removed 4 bases from V and 7 bases from J, with 13 bases in between. The CDR3 loop reads CSVGEGGSEAFF. The DNA of the CDR3 is TGCAGCGTTGGGGAGGGAGGGAGTGAAGCTTTCTTT.

The J gene is TRBJ2-3, the V gene TRBV14; D may be TRBD2 (6 bases). The germline V and J ends were trimmed by 5 bases and 1 base, with 13 bases remaining between them. In germline, CDR1 is SGHDN, CDR2 FVKESK. This CDR3 is 15 amino acids long. CDR3 nucleotide sequence: TGTGCCAGCAGCGGACGCGCGGGGCGCACAGATACGCAGTATTTT. Translation gives CASSGRAGRTDTQYF.

The CDR3 sequence: CASSSVGTSGFYRNEQFF. The CDR3 DNA reads as TGTGCCAGCAGCTCGGTGGGGACTAGCGGGTTCTACCGCAATGAGCAGTTCTTC. The genes are TRBV7-6 and TRBJ2-1; TRBD2 agrees at 12 bases. With 4 bases clipped from V and 6 bases from J, the junction kept 13 bases outside the gene matches. The CDR3 runs to 18 residues. CDR1 is SGHVS, CDR2 FNYEAQ, per germline. Based on the CDR3 plus reference TRBV7-6 and TRBJ2-1, the full variable domain is GAGVSQSPRYKVTKRGQDVALRCDPISGHVSLYWYRQALGQGPEFLTYFNYEAQQDKSGLPNDRFSAERPEGSISTLTIQRTEQRDSAMYRCASSSVGTSGFYRNEQFFGPGTRLTVL.

The chain employs TRBV9 and TRBJ2-1; 8 bases are shared with TRBD1. V lost 4 bases to trimming and J lost 7 bases; unmatched junction nucleotides: 13. Germline lookup yields CDR1 SGDLS and CDR2 YYNGEE. This CDR3 spans 16 amino acids. The CDR3 DNA follows: TGTGCCAGCAGCCCAGGGGGCCCGACTAGGCCGAATGAGCAGTTCTTC. It yields the protein CASSPGGPTRPNEQFF.

The genes are TRBV5-6 and TRBJ2-4; D not certain. CDR3 length: 14 residues. Germline V gene sequence: CDR1 SGHDT, CDR2 YYEEEE. Trimming took 3 bases from V and 8 from J, leaving 15 bases between them. The CDR3 spells CASSSGRREDIQYF. CDR3 nucleotides: TGTGCCAGCAGCTCTGGCAGAAGGGAAGACATTCAGTACTTC.

V usage is TRBV7-9 and J usage is TRBJ1-4; 10 bases agree with TRBD1. Trimming took 5 bases from V and 4 from J; bases not matched to a gene: 4. The CDR3 is 15 amino acids. Germline V gives CDR1 SEHNR, CDR2 FQNEAQ (reference sequence). The CDR3: CASSPGQGGNEKLFF. The CDR3 DNA reads as TGTGCCAGCAGCCCTGGACAGGGGGGTAATGAAAAACTGTTTTTT.

The gene calls are TRBV29-1 and TRBJ2-1; D might be TRBD2 (6 bases). CDR1 is SQVTM and CDR2 is ANQGSEA in the germline V gene. This CDR3 spans 15 amino acids. V was cut by 4 bases and J by 8 bases, with 21 bases left in between. The CDR3 DNA reads as TGCAGCGTTGCGAAGCGTGGCGGGGTGAACTATGAGCAGTTCTTC. This codes for CSVAKRGGVNYEQFF.

The chain couples TRBV29-1 to TRBJ2-3; 7 bases line up with TRBD2. CDR1 SQVTM and CDR2 ANQGSEA come from the germline V gene. Trimming removed 7 bases from V and 2 bases from J; junction bases left unmatched: 6. This CDR3 contains 13 residues. CDR3 sequence: CSAEAGFTDTQYF. CDR3 bases: TGCAGCGCCGAAGCGGGGTTCACAGATACGCAGTATTTT.

The chain uses TRBV5-1 and TRBJ2-3, with D perhaps given as TRBD1 or TRBD2 (6 bases each). Germline V gene sequence: CDR1 SGHRS, CDR2 YFSETQ. Trimming left V 5 bases short and J 4 bases short, with 17 bases between. The CDR3 is 15 amino acids. The CDR3 reads CASSTRGAGPDTQYF. CDR3 nucleotide sequence: TGCGCCAGCAGTACGAGGGGGGCCGGACCAGATACGCAGTATTTT.

This rearrangement joins TRBV9 to TRBJ2-3; D is uncertain. The CDR3 sequence is 13 residues long. V was trimmed by 0 bases and J by 4 bases, leaving 6 bases between them. CDR1 SGDLS and CDR2 YYNGEE come from the germline V gene. The CDR3 loop is CASSVVSADTQYF. The CDR3, as DNA: TGTGCCAGCAGCGTAGTCTCCGCAGATACGCAGTATTTT.

V usage is TRBV2 and J usage is TRBJ1-1, with D possibly TRBD1 on 5 matching bases. With 4 bases removed from V and 5 bases from J, the gap between germline ends came to 11 bases. The CDR3 consists of 13 residues. CDR1 is SNHLY, CDR2 FYNNEI, per germline. CDR3 in amino acids: CASSAGAETEAFF. Written as DNA, the CDR3 is TGTGCCAGCAGTGCCGGGGCAGAGACTGAAGCTTTCTTT.

This clone has more than one count but fewer than ten. V usage is TRBV30 and J usage is TRBJ1-1; D is unresolved. The CDR3 consists of 13 residues. Germline-derived CDR1 and CDR2 are GTSNPN and SVGIG (reference sequence). Between the trimmed V and J ends, which lost 4 bases and 2 bases, there was a span of 11 bases. The CDR3, as DNA: TGTGCCTGGACCATGTCGGGAAACACTGAAGCTTTCTTT. Protein sequence: CAWTMSGNTEAFF.

The rearrangement joins TRBV29-1 to TRBJ2-2; D possibly corresponds to TRBD2 (5 bases). The V and J ends lost 3 bases and 4 bases respectively, with 9 bases between them. The CDR3 is 13 residues long. Germline CDR1 is SQVTM and CDR2 is ANQGSEA. In nucleotides, the CDR3 is TGCAGCGTTGATCGGAGGTCCACCGGGGAGCTGTTTTTT. Translating it yields CSVDRRSTGELFF.

This clone was seen a handful of times. The V gene is TRBV7-9, the J gene TRBJ1-5, with D maybe TRBD1 (6 bases). V was clipped by 5 bases and J by 6 bases, with 14 bases between them. The CDR3 runs to 14 residues. The germline V gene has CDR1 SEHNR and CDR2 FQNEAQ (reference sequence). The CDR3 region has the DNA TGTGCCAGCAGCGGCGACGCCAGGGGTCAGCCCCAGCATTTT. It codes for CASSGDARGQPQHF. The full variable domain, its missing parts supplied by reference TRBV7-9 and TRBJ1-5, is DTGVSQNPRHKITKRGQNVTFRCDPISEHNRLYWYRQTLGQGPEFLTYFQNEAQLEKSRLLSDRFSAERPKGSFSTLEIQRTEQGDSAMYLCASSGDARGQPQHFGDGTRLSIL.